Here is one T cell receptor beta chain with its context. The CDR3 extends over 18 amino acids. CDR1 WNHNN and CDR2 SYGVQD come from the germline V gene (reference sequence). TRB rearrangements were amplified by touch-down multiplex PCR with mixed TRB-A/B primers. TCRdb processed the multiplex PCR reads again and assigns one entry to each CDR3 protein, with no DNA. This repertoire includes some 510 distinct CDR3 sequences. These data come from a study of T cell clusters in autoimmune cytopenias. Each sample's input was roughly 270 ng genomic DNA, 35,000 to 40,000 genome equivalents. This sequence originates from a human donor with an autoimmune cytopenia or autoimmune hepatitis (not recorded which). V and J are TRBV10-1 and TRBJ2-3; TCRdb returns TRBD2, unconfirmable since there is no DNA. The sample comprised peripheral blood. The CDR3: CASPTGTSGSACTDTQYF.